This is a list of T cell receptor beta chains from one sample in a study of regulatory T cells in long-lasting Graves disease. TCRdb itself ran the multiplex PCR reads through MiXCR, one entry per CDR3 protein. This sample has fewer than 550,000 distinct CDR3 sequences, with roughly 15% found just once. These records were also assigned to another study, of T cells in Graves' hyperthyroidism and ophthalmopathy.

The sample in question was peripheral blood mononuclear cells (PBMCs), obtained at new diagnosis, from a patient treated with antithyroid drugs. These receptor sequences come from a woman aged 40-65 years with Graves disease. The CDR3 runs from the conserved cysteine through the conserved F or W. The D gene is left open where the match is weak. The size entry is marked missing in some rows and otherwise reads once, few, many or a size class.

abundance | j_gene | d_gene | v_gene | CDR3nt | CDR3aa
few | TRBJ1-4 | - | TRBV3-1 | TGTGCCAGCAGCCGATCGGGAGGTCGGGATAAACTGTTTTTT | CASSRSGGRDKLFF
few | TRBJ1-1 | TRBD1 | TRBV27 | TGTGCCAGCACCACACGACAGGGCCGGACGGCGGGGGAAGCTTTCTTT | CASTTRQGRTAGEAFF
many | TRBJ1-2 | TRBD1 | TRBV6-5 | TGTGCCAGCAGTTACTCCGGGACAGGGACCTATGGCTACACCTTC | CASSYSGTGTYGYTF
many | TRBJ1-2 | TRBD1 | TRBV2 | TGTGCCAGCAGGGACAGGGGAGGCTATGGCTACACCTTC | CASRDRGGYGYTF
many | TRBJ2-7 | - | TRBV11-2 | TGTGCCAGCAGCCAGCCCTACGAGCAGTACTTC | CASSQPYEQYF
many | TRBJ2-1 | - | TRBV7-9 | TGTGCCAGCAGGTCACAGGGTCCGGAGCAGTTCTTC | CASRSQGPEQFF
few | TRBJ1-5 | TRBD1 | TRBV6-1 | TGTGCCAGCAGTGCACAGGGGATACCCAATCAGCCCCAGCATTTT | CASSAQGIPNQPQHF
many | TRBJ2-7 | - | TRBV7-3 | TGTGCCAGCAGCATCAGGGGGGGCGACGAGCAGTACTTC | CASSIRGGDEQYF
many | TRBJ1-5 | - | TRBV2 | TGTGCCAGCAGTGACGGGCACAATCAGCCCCAGCATTTT | CASSDGHNQPQHF
- | TRBJ2-1 | TRBD2 | TRBV12-3/TRBV12-4 | TGTGCCAGCAGTTTAGGCGGGGGGGGCCACAATGAGCAGTTCTTC | CASSLGGGGHNEQFF
- | TRBJ2-7 | TRBD2 | TRBV7-2 | TGTGCCAGCAGCTTAGTTCCGGGACTAGCGGGGGGGAGCTCCTACGAGCAGTACTTC | CASSLVPGLAGGSSYEQYF
- | TRBJ2-3 | TRBD2 | TRBV3-1 | TGTGCCAGCAGACCCGGGGGGGGCGCCGGCGCAGATACGCAGTATTTT | CASRPGGGAGADTQYF
few | TRBJ1-2 | - | TRBV5-1 | TGCGCCAGCAGCTTGGGCCTTCTGATCAACTATGGCTACACCTTC | CASSLGLLINYGYTF
many | TRBJ2-5 | - | TRBV6-1 | TGTGCCAGCAGCTGGAAAGGGGATGAGACCCAGTACTTC | CASSWKGDETQYF